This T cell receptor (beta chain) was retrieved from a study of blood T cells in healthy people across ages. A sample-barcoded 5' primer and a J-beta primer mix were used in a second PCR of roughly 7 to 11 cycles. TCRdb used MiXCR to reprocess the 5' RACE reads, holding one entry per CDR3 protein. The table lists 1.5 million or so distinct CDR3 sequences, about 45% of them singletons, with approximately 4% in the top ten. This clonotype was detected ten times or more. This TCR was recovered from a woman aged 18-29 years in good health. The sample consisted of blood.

The CDR3 protein is CASSAASSADTQYF. DNA for the CDR3: TGCGCCAGCAGCGCGGCATCGTCCGCGGATACGCAGTATTTT. This chain links TRBV5-1 with TRBJ2-3, with D unresolved. The CDR3 runs to 14 residues. CDR1 and CDR2 (germline): SGHRS, YFSETQ. V lost 4 bases, J lost 6 bases, and 15 bases lay in between.